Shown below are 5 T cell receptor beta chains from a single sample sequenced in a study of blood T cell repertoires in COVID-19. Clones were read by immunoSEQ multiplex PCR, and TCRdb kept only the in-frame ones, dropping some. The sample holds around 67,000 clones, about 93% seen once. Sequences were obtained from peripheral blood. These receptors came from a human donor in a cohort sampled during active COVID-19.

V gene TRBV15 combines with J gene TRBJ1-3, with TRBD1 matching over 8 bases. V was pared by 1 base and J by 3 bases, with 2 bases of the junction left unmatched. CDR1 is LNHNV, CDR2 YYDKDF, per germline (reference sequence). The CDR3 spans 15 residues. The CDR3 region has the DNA TGTGCCACCAGCAGAGGGACAGGGCATGGAAACACCATATATTTT. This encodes CATSRGTGHGNTIYF.

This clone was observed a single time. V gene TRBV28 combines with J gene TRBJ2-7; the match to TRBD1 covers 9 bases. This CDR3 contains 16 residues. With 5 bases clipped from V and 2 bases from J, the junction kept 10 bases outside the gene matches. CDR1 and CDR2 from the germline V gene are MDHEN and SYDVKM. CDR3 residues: CASSPGQGFSAYEQYF. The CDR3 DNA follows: TGTGCCAGCAGTCCGGGACAGGGTTTCTCAGCCTACGAGCAGTACTTC. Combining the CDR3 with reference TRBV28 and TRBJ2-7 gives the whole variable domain DVKVTQSSRYLVKRTGEKVFLECVQDMDHENMFWYRQDPGLGLRLIYFSYDVKMKEKGDIPEGYSVSREKKERFSLILESASTNQTSMYLCASSPGQGFSAYEQYFGPGTRLTVT.

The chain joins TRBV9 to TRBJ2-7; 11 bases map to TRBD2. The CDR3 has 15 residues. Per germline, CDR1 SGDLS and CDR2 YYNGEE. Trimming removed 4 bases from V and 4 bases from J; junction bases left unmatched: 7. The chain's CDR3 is CASSQYSGGDYEQYF. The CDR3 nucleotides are TGTGCCAGCAGCCAATATAGCGGGGGGGATTACGAGCAGTACTTC. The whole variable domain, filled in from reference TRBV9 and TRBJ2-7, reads DSGVTQTPKHLITATGQRVTLRCSPRSGDLSVYWYQQSLDQGLQFLIQYYNGEERAKGNILERFSAQQFPDLHSELNLSSLELGDSALYFCASSQYSGGDYEQYFGPGTRLTVT.

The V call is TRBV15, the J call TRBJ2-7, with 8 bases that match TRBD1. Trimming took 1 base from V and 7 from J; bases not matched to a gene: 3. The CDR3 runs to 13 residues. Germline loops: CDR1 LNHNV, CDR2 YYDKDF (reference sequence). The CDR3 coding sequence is TGTGCCACCAGCAGAGTCCGGGACAGGGAGCAGTACTTC. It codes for CATSRVRDREQYF.

The CDR3 region has the DNA TGTGCCAGCAGCCCGCTGGGGGTGCGGGGGGGAGTCTACGAGCAGTACTTC. This gives the protein CASSPLGVRGGVYEQYF. The chain employs TRBV11-2 and TRBJ2-7, with 9 bases lining up with TRBD2. The CDR3 runs 17 residues. In germline, CDR1 is SGHAT, CDR2 FQNNGV. V lost 5 bases and J lost 3; bases outside the gene matches: 14.